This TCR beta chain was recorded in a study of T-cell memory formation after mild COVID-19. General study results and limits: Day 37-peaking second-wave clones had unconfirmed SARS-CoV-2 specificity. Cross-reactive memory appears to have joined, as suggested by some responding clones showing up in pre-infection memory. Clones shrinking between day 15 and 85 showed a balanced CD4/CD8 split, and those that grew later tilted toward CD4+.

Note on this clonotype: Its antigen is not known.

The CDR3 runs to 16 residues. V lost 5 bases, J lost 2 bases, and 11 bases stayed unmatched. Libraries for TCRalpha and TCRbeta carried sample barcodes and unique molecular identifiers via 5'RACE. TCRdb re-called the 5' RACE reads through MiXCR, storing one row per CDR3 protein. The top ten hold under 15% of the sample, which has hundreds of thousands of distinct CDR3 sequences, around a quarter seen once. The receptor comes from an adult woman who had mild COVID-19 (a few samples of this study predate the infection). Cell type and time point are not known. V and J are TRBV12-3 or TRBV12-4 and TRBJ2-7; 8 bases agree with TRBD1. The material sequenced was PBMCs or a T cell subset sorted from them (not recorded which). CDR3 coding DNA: TGTGCCAGCAGTCTCCGACAGGGGTCTGTCACCTACGAGCAGTACTTC. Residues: CASSLRQGSVTYEQYF.